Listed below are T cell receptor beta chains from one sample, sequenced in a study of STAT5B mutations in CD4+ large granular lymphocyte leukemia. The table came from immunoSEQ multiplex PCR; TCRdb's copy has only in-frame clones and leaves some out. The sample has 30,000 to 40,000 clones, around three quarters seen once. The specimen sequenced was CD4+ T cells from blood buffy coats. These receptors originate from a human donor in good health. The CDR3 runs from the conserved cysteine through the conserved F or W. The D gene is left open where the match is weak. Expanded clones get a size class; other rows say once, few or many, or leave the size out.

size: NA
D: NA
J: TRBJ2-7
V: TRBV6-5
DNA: TGTGCCAGCGGAGCTTCCGTCAGGGATGCCTACGAGCAGTACTTC
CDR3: CASGASVRDAYEQYF

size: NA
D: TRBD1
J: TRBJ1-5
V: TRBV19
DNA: TGTGCCAGTAGTCTCCACATTGGACAGGGCAATCAGCCCCAGCATTTT
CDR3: CASSLHIGQGNQPQHF

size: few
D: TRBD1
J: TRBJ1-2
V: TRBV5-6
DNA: TGTGCCAGCAGCTCGACAGGGTTGGACGATGGCTACACCTTC
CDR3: CASSSTGLDDGYTF

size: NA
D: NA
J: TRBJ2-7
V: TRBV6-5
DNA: TGTGCCAGCAGCCCCGGGGAGGGGGCCGCCTACGAGCAGTACTTC
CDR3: CASSPGEGAAYEQYF

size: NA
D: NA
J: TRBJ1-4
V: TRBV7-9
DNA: TGTGCCAGCAGCTTAGGCCGGGATAATGAAAAACTGTTTTTT
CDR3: CASSLGRDNEKLFF

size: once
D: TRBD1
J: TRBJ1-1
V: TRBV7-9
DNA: TGTGCCAGCAGCTTGGGACAGGGGGTTGAAGCTTTCTTT
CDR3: CASSLGQGVEAFF

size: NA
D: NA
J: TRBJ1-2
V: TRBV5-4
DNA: TGTGCCAGCAGCTTGGCTATGGGGCAAACTTATGGCTACACCTTC
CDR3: CASSLAMGQTYGYTF

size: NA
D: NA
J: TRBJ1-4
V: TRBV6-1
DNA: TGTGCCAGCAGTGAAGTTGGCCGCGGGGAAAAACTGTTTTTT
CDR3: CASSEVGRGEKLFF

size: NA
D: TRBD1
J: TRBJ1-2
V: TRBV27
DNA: TGTGCCAGCAGCTCAACCGGGACAGGGGCTACCTTTCTCTATGGCTACACCTTC
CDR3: CASSSTGTGATFLYGYTF

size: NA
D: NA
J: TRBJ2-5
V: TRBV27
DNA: TGTGCCAGCAGCCTCAGGGGGGCCCAAGAGACCCAGTACTTC
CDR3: CASSLRGAQETQYF

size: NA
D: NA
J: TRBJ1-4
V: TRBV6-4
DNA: TGTGCCAGCAGTGAGGCGCCGGGCCGAAAACTGTTTTTT
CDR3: CASSEAPGRKLFF

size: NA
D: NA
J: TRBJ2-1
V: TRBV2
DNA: TGTGCCAGCAGTGAAAGTCGAGGCCTTGGGAATGAGCAGTTCTTC
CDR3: CASSESRGLGNEQFF

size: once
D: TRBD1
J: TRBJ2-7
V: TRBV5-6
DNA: TGTGCCAGCAGCCCCAGGGACAGGGGCTACGAGCAGTACTTC
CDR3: CASSPRDRGYEQYF

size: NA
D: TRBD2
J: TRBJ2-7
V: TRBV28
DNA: TGTGCCAGCAGTTTATGGGCTAGCGGGCGATCCTACGAGCAGTACTTC
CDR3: CASSLWASGRSYEQYF

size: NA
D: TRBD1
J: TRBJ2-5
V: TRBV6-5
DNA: TGTGCCAGCAGCCCCTCACCACAGGGGCGGGAGACCCAGTACTTC
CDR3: CASSPSPQGRETQYF

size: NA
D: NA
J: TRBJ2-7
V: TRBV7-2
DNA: TGTGCCAGCAGCTTAGGAGGGGCAGGGAGCTCCTACGAGCAGTACTTC
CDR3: CASSLGGAGSSYEQYF

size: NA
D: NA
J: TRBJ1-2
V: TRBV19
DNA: TGTGCCAGTAGAGGGACGGCCGGCCATGGCTACACCTTC
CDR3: CASRGTAGHGYTF

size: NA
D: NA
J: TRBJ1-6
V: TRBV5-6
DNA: TGTGCCAGCAGCACCTCAGGGGCATCCTATAATTCACCCCTCCACTTT
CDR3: CASSTSGASYNSPLHF

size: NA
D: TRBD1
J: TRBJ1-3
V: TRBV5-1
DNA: TGCGCCAGCAGGACAGGGGACTCTGGAAACACCATATATTTT
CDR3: CASRTGDSGNTIYF

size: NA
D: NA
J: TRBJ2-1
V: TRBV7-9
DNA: TGTGCCAGCAGCTTAGGGGGCCTGAGTAATGAGCAGTTCTTC
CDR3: CASSLGGLSNEQFF

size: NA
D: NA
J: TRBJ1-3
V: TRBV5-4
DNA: TGTGCCAGCAGCTTGGGGGCGGACGGCTCTGGAAACACCATATATTTT
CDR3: CASSLGADGSGNTIYF

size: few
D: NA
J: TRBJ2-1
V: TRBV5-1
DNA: TGCGCCAGCAGCTTGGCCAGCCTACTTCACAGGGAGCAGTTCTTC
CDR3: CASSLASLLHREQFF

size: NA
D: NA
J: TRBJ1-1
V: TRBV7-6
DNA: TGTGCCAGCAGCTCGGATATGAACACTGAAGCTTTCTTT
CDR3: CASSSDMNTEAFF

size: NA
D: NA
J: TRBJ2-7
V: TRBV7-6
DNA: TGTGCCAGCAGCTTAGGGACAGATGGGTGGTCCTCCTACGAGCAGTACTTC
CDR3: CASSLGTDGWSSYEQYF

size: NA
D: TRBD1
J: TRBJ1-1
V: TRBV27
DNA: TGTGCCAGCAGTGGATTACAGGGGAGAGAAGCTTTCTTT
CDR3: CASSGLQGREAFF

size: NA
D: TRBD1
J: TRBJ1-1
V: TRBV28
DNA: TGTGCCAGCAGCACACCCGGACAGGCCATGAACACTGAAGCTTTCTTT
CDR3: CASSTPGQAMNTEAFF

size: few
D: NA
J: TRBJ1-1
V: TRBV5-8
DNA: TGTGCCAGCAGCTTGGACATCAATAGTAAAGCTTTCTTT
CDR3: CASSLDINSKAFF

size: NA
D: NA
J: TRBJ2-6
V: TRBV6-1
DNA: TGTGCCAGCACGCCCTCTGGGGCCAACGTCCTGACTTTC
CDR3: CASTPSGANVLTF

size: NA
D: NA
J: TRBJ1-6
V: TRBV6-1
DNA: TGTGCCAGCATTAGGGAGTCCTATAATTCACCCCTCCACTTT
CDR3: CASIRESYNSPLHF

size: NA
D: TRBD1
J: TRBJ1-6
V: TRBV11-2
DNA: TGTGCCAGCAGCCCGCGGACAGGGGGGATGACGGCCAATTCACCCCTCCACTTT
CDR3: CASSPRTGGMTANSPLHF

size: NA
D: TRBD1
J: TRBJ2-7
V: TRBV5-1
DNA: TGCGCCAGCGGTACAGGGGGGCGTGGCGAGCAGTACTTC
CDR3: CASGTGGRGEQYF

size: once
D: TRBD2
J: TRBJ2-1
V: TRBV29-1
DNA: TGCAGCGTTGATTCGGGACTAGGTAACAATGAGCAGTTCTTC
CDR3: CSVDSGLGNNEQFF

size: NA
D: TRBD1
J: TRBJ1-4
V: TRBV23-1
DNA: TGCGCCAGCAGTCAATGGTTATTAGGGACAGGGAGAGCAACTAATGAAAAACTGTTTTTT
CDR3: CASSQWLLGTGRATNEKLFF

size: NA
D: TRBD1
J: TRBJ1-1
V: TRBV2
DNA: TGTGCCAGCAGCTTGGACCGACAGGGACGGACTGAAGCTTTCTTT
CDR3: CASSLDRQGRTEAFF

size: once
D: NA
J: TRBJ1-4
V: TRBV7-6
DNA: TGTGCCAGCAGCCCCAGCCGGGGCGGTTCGATTCGTAATGAAAAACTGTTTTTT
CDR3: CASSPSRGGSIRNEKLFF

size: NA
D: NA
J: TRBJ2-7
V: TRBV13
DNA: TGTGCCAGCAGCCTACCGGGACTTTCCCCTTACGAGCAGTACTTC
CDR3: CASSLPGLSPYEQYF

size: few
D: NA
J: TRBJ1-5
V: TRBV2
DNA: TGTGCCAGCAGCGGTGGACAGCGAAACAATCAGCCCCAGCATTTT
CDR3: CASSGGQRNNQPQHF

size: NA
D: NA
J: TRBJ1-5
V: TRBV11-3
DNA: TGTGCCAGCCCAAAGCGGGGGGGGATCAATCAGCCCCAGCATTTT
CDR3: CASPKRGGINQPQHF

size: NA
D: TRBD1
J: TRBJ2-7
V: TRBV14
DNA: TGTGCCAGCAGCCAAGACCTCCGAGGGACAGGGGTCGAGCAGTACTTC
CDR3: CASSQDLRGTGVEQYF

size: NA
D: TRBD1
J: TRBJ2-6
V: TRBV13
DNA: TGTGCCAGCAGCTCCACAGGGGACAGGGGGTGGGGGGCCAACGTCCTGACTTTC
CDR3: CASSSTGDRGWGANVLTF

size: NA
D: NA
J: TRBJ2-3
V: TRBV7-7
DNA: TGTGCCAGCAGCCCGACTGCAGGGGACCGCACAGATACGCAGTATTTT
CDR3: CASSPTAGDRTDTQYF

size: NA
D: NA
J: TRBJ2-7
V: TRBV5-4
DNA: TGTGCCAGCAGCTTGGAAAGGGAAGGGTACGAGCAGTACTTC
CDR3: CASSLEREGYEQYF

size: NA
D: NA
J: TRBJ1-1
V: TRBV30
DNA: TGTGCCTGGAGAAGGGCGCAGGGCACTGAAGCTTTCTTT
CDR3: CAWRRAQGTEAFF

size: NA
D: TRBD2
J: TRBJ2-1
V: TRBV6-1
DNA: TGTGCCAGCAATCTAGCGGGAGGGCCAGGAGAGCAGTTCTTC
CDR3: CASNLAGGPGEQFF

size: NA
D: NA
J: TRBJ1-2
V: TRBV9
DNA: TGTGCCAGCAGCGGGGGACCACAGGGTCATGGCTACACCTTC
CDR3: CASSGGPQGHGYTF

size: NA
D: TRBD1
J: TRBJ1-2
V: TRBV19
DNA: TGTGCCAGTAGTATGGCAGGGGGCAGATATGGCTACACCTTC
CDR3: CASSMAGGRYGYTF

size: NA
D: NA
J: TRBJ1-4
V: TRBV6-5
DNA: TGTGCCAGCAGTTACCAGGGGTCTAGGGAAAAACTGTTTTTT
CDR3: CASSYQGSREKLFF

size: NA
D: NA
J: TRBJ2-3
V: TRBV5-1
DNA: TGCGCCAGCAGCTTGGACTTCTCAGATACGCAGTATTTT
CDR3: CASSLDFSDTQYF

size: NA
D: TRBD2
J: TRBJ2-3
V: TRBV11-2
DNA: TGTGCCAGCAGCTTGAGCGGGATGGGCCCGGCAGATACGCAGTATTTT
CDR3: CASSLSGMGPADTQYF

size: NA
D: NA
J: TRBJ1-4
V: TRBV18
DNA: TGTGCCAGCTCACCAGGACCTAATGAAAAACTGTTTTTT
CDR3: CASSPGPNEKLFF

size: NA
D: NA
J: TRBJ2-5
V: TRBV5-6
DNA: TGTGCCAGCAGCCCCCAGGACCAAGAGACCCAGTACTTC
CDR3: CASSPQDQETQYF

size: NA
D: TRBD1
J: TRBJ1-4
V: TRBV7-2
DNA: TGTGCCAGCAGCCCTAACAGGGGGCCAATTTATGAAAAACTGTTTTTT
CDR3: CASSPNRGPIYEKLFF

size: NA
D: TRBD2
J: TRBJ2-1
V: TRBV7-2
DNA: TGTGCCAGCAGCTTCGTCGCGGGAGGAGGAAATGAGCAGTTCTTC
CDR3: CASSFVAGGGNEQFF

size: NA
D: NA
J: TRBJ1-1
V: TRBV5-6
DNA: TGTGCCAGCAGCGGCGGACAGTTGGTTGGAGGCACTGAAGCTTTCTTT
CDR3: CASSGGQLVGGTEAFF

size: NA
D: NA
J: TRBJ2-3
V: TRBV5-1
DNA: TGCGCCAGCAGCCTTTCGAGGGGGGGAATTGGGACAGATACGCAGTATTTT
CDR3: CASSLSRGGIGTDTQYF

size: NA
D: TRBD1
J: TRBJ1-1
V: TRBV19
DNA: TGTGCCAGTAGTATTTTGTCGGGACAGGGGGATGAAGCTTTCTTT
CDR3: CASSILSGQGDEAFF

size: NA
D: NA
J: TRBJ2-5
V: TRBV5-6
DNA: TGTGCCAGCAGTCTGGAGGGGGCAGAGACCCAGTACTTC
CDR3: CASSLEGAETQYF